This T cell receptor beta chain was captured by sequencing in a study of blood T cell repertoires in COVID-19 (dated by TCRdb to between 2020 and 2021). Study-level background: The collaborator samples originated in the United States, Italy and Spain and spanned the acute and convalescent phases of COVID-19. The material from the prospective study consisted of cDNA or gDNA derived from T cells, B-cell-depleted T cells, or PBMCs. The dataset comprised deeply sampled blood TCRbeta repertoires from subjects exposed to, actively infected with, or recovered from COVID-19. A freely available public database, intended as a resource for researchers studying the immune response to SARS-CoV-2, is where the repertoires were released. Samples were obtained from the ongoing ImmuneRACE study (first 160 participants) and from about 1,300 subjects provided by 6 global collaborators. Sample metadata almost always included a de-identified subject ID, COVID-19 status, age in years and sex. Where HLA class I and class II types were available, the types were taken from metadata supplied by the sample provider, not from assay-based typing.

As regards this clone: Its antigen specificity is not known. No base quality information exists; no much larger clone differs at one position.

TCRbeta CDR3 regions were amplified from genomic DNA using the immunoSEQ Assay, a bias-controlled multiplex PCR. As for the authors' bioinformatics: Within the assay, amplification of reference gene primers was used to estimate how many nucleated cells each sample contained. Sequence reads were collapsed and filtered to measure the absolute abundance of every unique TCRbeta CDR3 rearrangement. For each sample, productive Simpson clonality was calculated by taking the square root of Simpson's diversity index across productive rearrangements. TCRdb holds this immuneACCESS table with in-frame rearrangements only. Some clones are missing; in checked studies, unresolved V genes explain under half, and the rest has no known cause. V, J and clone size were drawn from that table, and D and trimming were deduced from the DNA. The sample profile shows some 35,000 clones; around 80% of them were found once. The ten top clones hold around a third of the sample.

Overall results and qualifications from the work: The amount of clinical and demographic metadata varied by source and participant and was provided uncurated.

Whole blood was collected in K2EDTA tubes by collaborating institutions according to the institutions' own protocols. For TCRbeta analysis, collaborators shipped samples as frozen whole blood, isolated PBMCs, or DNA extracted from either of those sample types. Reading from cysteine to phenylalanine, the CDR3 counts 12 amino acids. The CDR3 DNA has 36 bases and is translated from base 1. CDR1 LNHDA and CDR2 SQIVND were looked up in the germline V gene (reference sequence). At the junction V is shortened by 4 bases and J by 3 bases, with 5 bases in between. Rearrangement joined TRBV19 to TRBJ2-3, with the D segment identity uncertain. The clonotype was recovered from an elderly man with acute or convalescent COVID-19. The specimen sequenced was peripheral blood. CDR3 region: CASSKRTDTQYF. The nucleotides read TGTGCCAGTAGTAAGAGGACAGATACGCAGTATTTT.